What follows is one T cell receptor (beta chain) and its context. This record belongs to a study of OX40 agonist ivuxolimab in advanced cancers. The wider study: Participants averaged approximately 65 years of age (range roughly 23 to 90) and were 82.7% male.

The CDR3 runs 15 residues. V gave up 4 bases and J gave up 0 bases, with 11 bases separating them. Germline CDR1 and CDR2: SGHRS and YFSETQ. Data came from immunoSEQ multiplex PCR; TCRdb stores just in-frame clones and leaves some out. The sample contains about 75,000 clones, roughly nine tenths of which appear only once. This receptor was identified in an adult with an advanced solid tumor such as melanoma, head and neck, liver or kidney cancer. The sample was CD4+ or CD8+ T cells sorted from blood, taken in a trial of the OX40 agonist ivuxolimab. The chain employs TRBV5-1 and TRBJ2-1, with D possibly TRBD2 on 6 matching bases. Here the CDR3 reads CASSPAGSSYNEQFF. Here the CDR3 DNA reads TGCGCCAGCAGCCCTGCGGGGAGCTCCTACAATGAGCAGTTCTTC.